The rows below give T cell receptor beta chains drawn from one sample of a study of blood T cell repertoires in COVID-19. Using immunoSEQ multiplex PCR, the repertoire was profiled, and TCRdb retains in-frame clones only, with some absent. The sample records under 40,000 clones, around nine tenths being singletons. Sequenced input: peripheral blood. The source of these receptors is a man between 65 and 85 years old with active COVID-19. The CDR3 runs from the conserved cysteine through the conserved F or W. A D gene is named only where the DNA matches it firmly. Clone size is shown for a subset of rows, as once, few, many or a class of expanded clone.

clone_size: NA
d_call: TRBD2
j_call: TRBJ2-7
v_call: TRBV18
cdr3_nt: TGTGCCAGCTCACCACCCCCAGCGGGAGTTTACGAGCAGTACTTC
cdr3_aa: CASSPPPAGVYEQYF

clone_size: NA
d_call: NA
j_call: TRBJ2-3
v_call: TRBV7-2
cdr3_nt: TGTGCCAGCACCGTCCCGGGGGTAGATACGCAGTATTTT
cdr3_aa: CASTVPGVDTQYF

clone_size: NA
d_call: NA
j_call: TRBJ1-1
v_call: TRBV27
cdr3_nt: TGTGCCAGCAGTATCTCAGTGAACACTGAAGCTTTCTTT
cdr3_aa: CASSISVNTEAFF

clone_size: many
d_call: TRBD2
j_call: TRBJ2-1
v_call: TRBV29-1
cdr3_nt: TGCAGCGTCAAAATATATGGGACTAGCGGGAGATACAATGAGCAGTTCTTC
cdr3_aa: CSVKIYGTSGRYNEQFF

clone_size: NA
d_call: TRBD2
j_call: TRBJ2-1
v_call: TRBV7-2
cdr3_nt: TGTGCCAGCAGCTTAGTAGCGGGGGGGCCAGGAGAGCAGTTCTTC
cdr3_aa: CASSLVAGGPGEQFF

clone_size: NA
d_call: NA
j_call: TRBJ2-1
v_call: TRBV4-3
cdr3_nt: TGCGCCAGCAGCCAAGGGAGCCCGGCCGAGGACTACCTCCCTTCCGATGAGCAGTTCTTC
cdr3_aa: CASSQGSPAEDYLPSDEQFF

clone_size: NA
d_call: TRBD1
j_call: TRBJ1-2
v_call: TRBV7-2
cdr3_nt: TGTGCCAGCAGCAAGGGGGCAGGGGCGAATGGCTACACCTTC
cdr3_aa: CASSKGAGANGYTF

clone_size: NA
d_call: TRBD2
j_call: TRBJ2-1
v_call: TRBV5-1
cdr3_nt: TGCGCCAGCAGCTACTCGACTAGCGGGAGAGACAATGAGCAGTTCTTC
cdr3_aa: CASSYSTSGRDNEQFF

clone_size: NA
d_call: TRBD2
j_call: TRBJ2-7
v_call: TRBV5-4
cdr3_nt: TGTGCCAGCCGGATAGGTAGCGGGAGGACCTACGAGCAGTACTTC
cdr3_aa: CASRIGSGRTYEQYF

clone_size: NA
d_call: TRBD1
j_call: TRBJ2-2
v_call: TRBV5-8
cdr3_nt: TGTGCCAGCAGCGGTCAGGGGGCGGCCGGGGAGCTGTTTTTT
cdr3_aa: CASSGQGAAGELFF

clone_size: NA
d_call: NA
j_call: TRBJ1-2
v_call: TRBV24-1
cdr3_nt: TGTGCCACCAGTGTCCTTCGGGGGGATTATGGCTACACCTTC
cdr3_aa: CATSVLRGDYGYTF

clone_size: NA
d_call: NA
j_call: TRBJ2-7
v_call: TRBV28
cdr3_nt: TGTGCCAGCAGCTCGGCGGGACGTCGAGGCGACGAGCAGTACTTC
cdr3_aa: CASSSAGRRGDEQYF

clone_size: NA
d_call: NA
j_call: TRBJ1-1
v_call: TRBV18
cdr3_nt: TGTGCCAGCTCACAACAGGCAGGCGTCACTGAAGCTTTCTTT
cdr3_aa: CASSQQAGVTEAFF

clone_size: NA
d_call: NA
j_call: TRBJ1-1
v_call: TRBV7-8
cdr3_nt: TGTGCCAGCAGCTTAGCGACACCGAACACTGAAGCTTTCTTT
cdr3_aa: CASSLATPNTEAFF

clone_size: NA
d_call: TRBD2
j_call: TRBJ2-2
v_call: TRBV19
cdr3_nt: TGTGCCAGTAGTACCATAGCGGGGGCGGGGGCCGGGGAGCTGTTTTTT
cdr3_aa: CASSTIAGAGAGELFF

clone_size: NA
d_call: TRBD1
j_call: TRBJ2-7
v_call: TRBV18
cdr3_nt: TGTGCCAGCTCACCCTCACCTCTACAGGGGGCCTCCTACGAGCAGTACTTC
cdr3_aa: CASSPSPLQGASYEQYF

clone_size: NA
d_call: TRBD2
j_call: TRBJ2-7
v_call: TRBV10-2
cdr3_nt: TGCGCCAGCAGGGGCGGGAGCTCCTACGAGCAGTACTTC
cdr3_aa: CASRGGSSYEQYF

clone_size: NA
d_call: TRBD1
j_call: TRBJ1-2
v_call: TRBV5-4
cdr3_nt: TGTGCCAGCAGCTTGTGGACAGGGGGTGCCTATGGCTACACCTTC
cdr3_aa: CASSLWTGGAYGYTF

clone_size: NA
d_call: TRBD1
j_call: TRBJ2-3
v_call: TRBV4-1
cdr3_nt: TGCGCCAGCAGCGTCACAGGGGGCACAGATACGCAGTATTTT
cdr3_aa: CASSVTGGTDTQYF

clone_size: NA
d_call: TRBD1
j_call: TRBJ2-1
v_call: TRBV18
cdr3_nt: TGTGCCAGCTCACCACCGGACAGGCACAATGAGCAGTTCTTC
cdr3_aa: CASSPPDRHNEQFF

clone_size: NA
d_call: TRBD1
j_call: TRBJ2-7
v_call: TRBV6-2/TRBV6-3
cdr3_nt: TGTGCCAGCAGTTCCCGGGACAGGGGACCCTACGAGCAGTACTTC
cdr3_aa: CASSSRDRGPYEQYF

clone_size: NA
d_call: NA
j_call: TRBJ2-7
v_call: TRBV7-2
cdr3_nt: TGTGCCAGCAGCCCGCGGGACGTCAGCTCCTACGAGCAGTACTTC
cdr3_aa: CASSPRDVSSYEQYF